This T cell receptor beta chain was identified during a study of blood T cells in healthy people across ages. Germline-derived CDR1 and CDR2 are LGHDT and YNNKEL (reference sequence). This CDR3 has 13 amino acids. V was clipped by 5 bases and J by 7 bases, with 11 bases between them. Regarding this clonotype: Its antigen remains unknown. A much larger clone lies a single base off, so this may be a read error.

It was with a sample-barcoded 5' primer and a J-beta primer mix that a second PCR of about 6 to 12 cycles was run. Sequencing yielded, for each sample, at least 3 million paired-end reads carrying CDR3. TCRdb called the 5' RACE reads again in MiXCR, with one record for every CDR3 protein. The sample carries about 940,000 distinct CDR3 sequences, roughly 50% recorded once. Study conclusions and caveats: Shifts in expanded clonotypes may have been confounded by donor CMV status, which was unknown.

Sequenced input: blood. This clonotype originated in a man younger than 45 in good health. The rearrangement joins TRBV3-1 to TRBJ1-4, with D maybe TRBD1 (6 bases). DNA for the CDR3: TGTGCCAGCAGCGTGGGGGCCGGTGAAAAACTGTTTTTT. Its protein is CASSVGAGEKLFF.